The entry below gives a single T cell receptor beta chain sequence along with its context. This receptor's antigen is unknown. No clone much larger than this one lies a single base away; base qualities are absent. The data derive from a study of identical twins (dated by TCRdb to about 2016). Regarding the research as a whole: TCR alpha and beta repertoires from monozygotic twins, unrelated adults of various ages and cord blood were deep-sequenced to test whether fetal clonotypes persist. Replicate twin experiments were performed at different times using different library preparation protocols to rule out contamination.

Library construction relied on 5' RACE. The sequencing machine was an Illumina HiSeq 2000. Template switching introduced a universal primer binding site; the final cDNA contained a unique molecular identifier, enabling accurate counting of TCR cDNA molecules. Specific primers in the conserved constant-segment region were used to synthesize first-strand cDNA for TCR alpha and beta chains. Each cDNA library was double barcoded, with a SMART-Mk sample barcode plus Illumina barcodes, to control for contamination. TruSeq adapter sequences along with Illumina sample barcodes were introduced in two successive PCR steps. The Illumina HiSeq platform was used with custom primers to sequence TCR alpha and beta cDNA libraries. The authors' pipeline ran thus. Raw reads were processed with MiGEC to extract unique molecular identifiers, and MiXCR was used to determine CDR3 positions. For each individual, recombination models were inferred using an EM algorithm with the repgenHMM and IGoR tools. The analysis of shared clonotypes was done with the tcR package in R, with sharing normalized by the product of cloneset sizes. To study raw recombination free of thymic and clonal selection effects, out-of-frame nonproductive sequences were analyzed. The public reads were reprocessed in TCRdb via fastp at Q25 and MiXCR, keeping in-frame beta chains. For every CDR3 protein sequence, its rows merge into one entry that carries the most common genes and DNA. TCRdb, not the authors, supplied the V and J calls. The sample table lists roughly 1.6 million distinct CDR3 sequences, about 32% of them with a count of one. The ten largest account for about 0.25% of the sample.

Every donor was a healthy Caucasian. The junction shows trimming of 5 bases on V and 7 bases on J, plus 17 bases between the germline ends. For CDR1 and CDR2, the germline V gene lists SGHVS and FQNEAQ. The CDR3 measures 15 amino acids from cysteine to phenylalanine. The only DNA kept is the CDR3, 45 bases in frame from the first base. Findings and caveats that apply to the study as a whole: Zero-insertion analyses could be partly confounded by invariant T cells such as MAIT and iNKT, though diverse VJ usage argued against such confounding for most clonotypes. Conclusions relied on cross-sectional statistical analysis, since the same donors could not be followed over many years. Compared with coincidental sharing between unrelated individuals, an excess of low generation-probability sequences was observed among out-of-frame TCR alpha sequences shared between twins. In monozygotic twins, out-of-frame TCR alpha sharing was systematically underestimated by recombination models, although the models agreed with sharing between unrelated individuals. A weaker excess of twin sharing was found in beta out-of-frame sequences because the signal-to-noise ratio was lowered by fewer shared sequences. Fewer insertions were carried by abundant cord blood beta clonotypes; a weaker similar trend was observed in young adult naive repertoires, while no such trend was observed in memory repertoires.

The receptor's source is a newborn girl in good health. Material for sequencing was cord blood. The chain uses TRBV7-8 and TRBJ2-2; the D gene is unclear. The CDR3 reads as follows: CASSPRRLTNGELFF. The DNA reads TGTGCCAGCAGCCCGAGGCGCTTAACTAACGGGGAGCTGTTTTTT.